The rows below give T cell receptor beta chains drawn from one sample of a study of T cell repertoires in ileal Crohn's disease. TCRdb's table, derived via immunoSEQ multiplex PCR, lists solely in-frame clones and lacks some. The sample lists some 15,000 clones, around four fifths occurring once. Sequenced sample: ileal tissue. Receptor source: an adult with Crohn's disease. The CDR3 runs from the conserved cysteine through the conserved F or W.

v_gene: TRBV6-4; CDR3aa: CASSDPDGGNEKLFF
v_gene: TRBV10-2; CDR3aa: CASSEGRAGNQPQHF
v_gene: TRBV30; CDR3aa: CACRTGNDNSPLHF
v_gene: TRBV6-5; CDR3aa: CATRTGGINQPQHF
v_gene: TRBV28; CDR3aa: CASSKGLAVTPGELFF
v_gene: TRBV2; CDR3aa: CASRGGNTGELFF
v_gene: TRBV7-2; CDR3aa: CASSLQGQNYEQYF
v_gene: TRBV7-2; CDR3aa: CASSSGLAGGRQETQYF
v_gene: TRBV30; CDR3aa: CAWQSGRQLNQPQHF
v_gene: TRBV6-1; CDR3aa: CASSGEGGAKTQYF
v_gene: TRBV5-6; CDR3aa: CASSLGTGFTDTQYF
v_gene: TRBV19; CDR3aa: CASSKVTGANTEAFF
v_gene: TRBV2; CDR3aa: CASLPGTRNEKLFF
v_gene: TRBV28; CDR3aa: CASSFGQGNYGYTF
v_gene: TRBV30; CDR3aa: CAWNSGEAGNEQFF
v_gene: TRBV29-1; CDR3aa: CSVEGGGSGTQHF
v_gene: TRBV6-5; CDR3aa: CASSYTDRGTYNEQFF
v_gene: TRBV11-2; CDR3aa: CASSPGVGPLHPSYGYTF
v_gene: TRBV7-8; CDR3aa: CASSSRQGPPNEQFF
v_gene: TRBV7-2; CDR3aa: CASSSRQGSNSPLHF
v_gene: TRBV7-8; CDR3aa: CASSTRQEYYEQYF
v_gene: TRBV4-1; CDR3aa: CASSQDLIAGELFF